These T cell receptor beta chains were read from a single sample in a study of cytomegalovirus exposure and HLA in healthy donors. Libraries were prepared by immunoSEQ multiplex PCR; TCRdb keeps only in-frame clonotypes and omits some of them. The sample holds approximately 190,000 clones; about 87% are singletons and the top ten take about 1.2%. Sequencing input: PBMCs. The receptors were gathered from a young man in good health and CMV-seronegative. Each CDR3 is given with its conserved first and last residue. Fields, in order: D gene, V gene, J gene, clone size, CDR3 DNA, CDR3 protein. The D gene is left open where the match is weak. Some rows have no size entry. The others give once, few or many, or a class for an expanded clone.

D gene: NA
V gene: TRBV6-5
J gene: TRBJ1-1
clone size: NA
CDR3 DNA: TGTGCCAGCTCCCGGGGGTATGGGACTGAAGCTTTCTTT
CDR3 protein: CASSRGYGTEAFF

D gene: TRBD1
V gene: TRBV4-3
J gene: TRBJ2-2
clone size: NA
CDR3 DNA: TGCGCCAGCAGCCAAGTTATTGGGACAGTGGACACCGGGGAGCTGTTTTTT
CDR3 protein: CASSQVIGTVDTGELFF

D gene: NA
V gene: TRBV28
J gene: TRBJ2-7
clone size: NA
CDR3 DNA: TGTGCCAGCAGCCAGGGCGTGATCTACGAGCAGTACTTC
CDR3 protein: CASSQGVIYEQYF

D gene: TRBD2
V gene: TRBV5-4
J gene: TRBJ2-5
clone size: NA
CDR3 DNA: TGTGCCAGCAGCTGGGGGACTAGCGGGGATACGGAGACCCAGTACTTC
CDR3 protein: CASSWGTSGDTETQYF

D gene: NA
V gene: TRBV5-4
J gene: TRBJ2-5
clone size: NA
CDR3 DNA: TGTGCCAGCAGCTTGGGAGGGATGGAGGAGACCCAGTACTTC
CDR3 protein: CASSLGGMEETQYF

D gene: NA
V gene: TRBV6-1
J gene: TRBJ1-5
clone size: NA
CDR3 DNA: TGTGCCAGCAGTGATACCCTAAGTCAGCCCCAGCATTTT
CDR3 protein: CASSDTLSQPQHF

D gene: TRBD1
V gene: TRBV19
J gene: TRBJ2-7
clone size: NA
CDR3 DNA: TGTGCCAGTAGTTGGGGGACAGGGTTCTACGAGCAGTACTTC
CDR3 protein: CASSWGTGFYEQYF

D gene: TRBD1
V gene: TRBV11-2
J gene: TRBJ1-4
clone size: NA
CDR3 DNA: TGTGCCAGCAGCTACATACAGGGGCCCACTAATGAAAAACTGTTTTTT
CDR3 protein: CASSYIQGPTNEKLFF

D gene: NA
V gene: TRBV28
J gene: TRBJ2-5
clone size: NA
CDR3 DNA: TGTGCCAGCAGTTTCGAGGAGGAGACCCAGTACTTC
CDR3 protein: CASSFEEETQYF

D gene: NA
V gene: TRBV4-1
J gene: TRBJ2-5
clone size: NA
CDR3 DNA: TGCGCCAGCAGCCAAGACTATAGGACCCAGTACTTC
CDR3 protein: CASSQDYRTQYF

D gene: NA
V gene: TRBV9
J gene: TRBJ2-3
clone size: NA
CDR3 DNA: TGTGCCAGCAGCCTACACCTAGCGAAAGATACGCAGTATTTT
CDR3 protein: CASSLHLAKDTQYF

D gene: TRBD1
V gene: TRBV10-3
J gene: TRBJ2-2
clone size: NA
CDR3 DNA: TGTGCCATCAGGGGGACAGGGGCCACCGGGGAGCTGTTTTTT
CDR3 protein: CAIRGTGATGELFF

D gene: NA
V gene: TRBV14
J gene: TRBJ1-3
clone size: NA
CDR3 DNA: TGTGCCAGCAGCCAAGGCGGGCCTAGCTCTGGAAACACCATATATTTT
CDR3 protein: CASSQGGPSSGNTIYF

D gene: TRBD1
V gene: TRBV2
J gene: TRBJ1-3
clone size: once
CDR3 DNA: TGTGCCAGCAGTTCCCTGGGACAGGAGCTCTCTGGAAACACCATATATTTT
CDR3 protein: CASSSLGQELSGNTIYF

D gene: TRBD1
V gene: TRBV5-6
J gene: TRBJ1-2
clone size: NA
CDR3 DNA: TGTGCCAGCAGCCTTGGACAGGCCTACTATGGCTACACCTTC
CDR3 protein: CASSLGQAYYGYTF

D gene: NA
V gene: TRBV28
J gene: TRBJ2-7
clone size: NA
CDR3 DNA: TGTGCCAGCAGTTCCACACGTAAACTTGACAGAGACTACGAGCAGTACTTC
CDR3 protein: CASSSTRKLDRDYEQYF

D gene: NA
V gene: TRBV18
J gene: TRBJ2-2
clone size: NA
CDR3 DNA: TGTGCCAGCTCACCACGGGACTTTAACACCGGGGAGCTGTTTTTT
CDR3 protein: CASSPRDFNTGELFF

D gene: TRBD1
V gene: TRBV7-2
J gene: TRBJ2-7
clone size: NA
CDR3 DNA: TGTGCCAGCAGCTTAACCCCCGGGACAGGCTACGAGCAGTACTTC
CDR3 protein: CASSLTPGTGYEQYF

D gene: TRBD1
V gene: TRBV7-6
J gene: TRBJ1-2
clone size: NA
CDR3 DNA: TGTGCCAGCAACTCAGGCCCGGACAGGGGGTGGAATGGCTACACCTTC
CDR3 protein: CASNSGPDRGWNGYTF

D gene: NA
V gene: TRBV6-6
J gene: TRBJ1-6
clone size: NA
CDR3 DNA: TGTGCCAGCAGTTCTCACGTGAGCTCCTATAATTCCCCCCTCCACTTT
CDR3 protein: CASSSHVSSYNSPLHF

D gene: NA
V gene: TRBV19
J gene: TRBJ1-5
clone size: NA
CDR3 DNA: TGTGCCAGTAGTAGCAGTCGCCAGCCCCAGCATTTT
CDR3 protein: CASSSSRQPQHF

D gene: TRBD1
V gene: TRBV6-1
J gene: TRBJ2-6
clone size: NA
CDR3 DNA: TGTGCCAGCAGTGATCTAGGGGGCCGTGGGGCCAACGTCCTGACTTTC
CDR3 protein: CASSDLGGRGANVLTF

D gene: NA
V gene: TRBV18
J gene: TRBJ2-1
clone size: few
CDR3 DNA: TGTGCCAGCTCACCCCCGGGGGGGACAGGGTACCACAATGAGCAGTTCTTC
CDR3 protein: CASSPPGGTGYHNEQFF

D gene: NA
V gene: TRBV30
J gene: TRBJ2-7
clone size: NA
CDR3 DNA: TGTGCCTGGAATTTTATACGGACTGAAGGGCAGTACTTC
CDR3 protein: CAWNFIRTEGQYF

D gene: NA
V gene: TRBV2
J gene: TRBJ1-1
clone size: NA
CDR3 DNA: TGTGCCAGCAGGGGGGGTACTGAAGCTTTCTTT
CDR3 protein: CASRGGTEAFF

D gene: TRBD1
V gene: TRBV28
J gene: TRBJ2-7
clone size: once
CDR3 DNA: TGTGCCAGCAGCCTTCGGGACAGGCCCTACGAGCAGTACTTC
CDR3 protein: CASSLRDRPYEQYF

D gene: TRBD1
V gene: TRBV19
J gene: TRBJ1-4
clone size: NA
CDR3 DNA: TGTGCCAGTAGTACGGCGGACAGGCGTGTTGAAAAACTGTTTTTT
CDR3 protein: CASSTADRRVEKLFF

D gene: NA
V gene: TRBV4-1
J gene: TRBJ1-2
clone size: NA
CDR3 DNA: TGCGCCAGCAGCCAAGTGGGGGCTGACTATGGCTACACCTTC
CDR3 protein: CASSQVGADYGYTF

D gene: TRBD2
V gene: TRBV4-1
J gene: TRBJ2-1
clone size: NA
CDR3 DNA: TGCGCCAGCAGCTCTCCGGGGGGACGATACAATGAGCAGTTCTTC
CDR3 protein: CASSSPGGRYNEQFF

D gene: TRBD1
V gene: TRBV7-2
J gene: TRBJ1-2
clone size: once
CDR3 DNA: TGTGCCAGCAGCGCCAGGGACAGTTTCTATGGCTACACCTTC
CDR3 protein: CASSARDSFYGYTF

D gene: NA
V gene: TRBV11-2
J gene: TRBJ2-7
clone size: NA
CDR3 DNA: TGTGCCAGCAGCTCTATGGGCCGCAACGAGCAGTACTTC
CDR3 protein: CASSSMGRNEQYF

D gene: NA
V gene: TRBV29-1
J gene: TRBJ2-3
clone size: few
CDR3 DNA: TGCAGCGTTCGCGGGAACACAGATACGCAGTATTTT
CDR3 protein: CSVRGNTDTQYF

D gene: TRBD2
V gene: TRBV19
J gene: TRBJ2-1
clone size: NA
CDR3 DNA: TGTGCCAGTAGTATCAGGGCTAGCGGGAGGACCTACAATGAGCAGTTCTTC
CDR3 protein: CASSIRASGRTYNEQFF

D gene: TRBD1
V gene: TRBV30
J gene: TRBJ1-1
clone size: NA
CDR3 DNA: TGTGCCTGGAGTACTGGACAGGGGGAGGCTTTCTTT
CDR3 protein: CAWSTGQGEAFF

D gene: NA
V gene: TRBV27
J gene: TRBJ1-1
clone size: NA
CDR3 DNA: TGTGCCAGCAGCCCTGGGACAAATTTGAACACTGAAGCTTTCTTT
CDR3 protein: CASSPGTNLNTEAFF

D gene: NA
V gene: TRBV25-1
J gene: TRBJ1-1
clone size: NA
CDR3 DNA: TGTGCCAGCAGTACAGGGCTCCGCACTGAAGCTTTCTTT
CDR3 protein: CASSTGLRTEAFF

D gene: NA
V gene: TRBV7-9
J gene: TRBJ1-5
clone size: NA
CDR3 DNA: TGTGCCAGCAGCTCGGGACTTATAAGCCATCAGCCCCAGCATTTT
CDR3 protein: CASSSGLISHQPQHF

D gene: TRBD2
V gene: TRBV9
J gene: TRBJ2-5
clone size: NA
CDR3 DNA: TGTGCCAGCAGCCAGGGACTAGCGGGAGGAGTTGAGACCCAGTACTTC
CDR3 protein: CASSQGLAGGVETQYF

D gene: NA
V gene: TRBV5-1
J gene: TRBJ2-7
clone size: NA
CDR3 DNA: TGCGCCAGCAGCTTGGCAGGCAGGGACTACGAGCAGTACTTC
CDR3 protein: CASSLAGRDYEQYF

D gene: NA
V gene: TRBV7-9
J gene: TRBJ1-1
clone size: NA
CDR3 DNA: TGTGCCAGCAGCTTAGGGGAGGTCGGGAACACTGAAGCTTTCTTT
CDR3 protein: CASSLGEVGNTEAFF

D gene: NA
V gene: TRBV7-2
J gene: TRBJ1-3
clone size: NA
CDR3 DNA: TGTGCCAGCAGCCCTTACGAGGGTACTGGAAACACCATATATTTT
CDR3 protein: CASSPYEGTGNTIYF

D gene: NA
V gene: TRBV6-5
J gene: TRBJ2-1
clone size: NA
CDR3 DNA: TGTGCCAGCAGTTACTCGATAGACAGTGAGCAGTTCTTC
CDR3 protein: CASSYSIDSEQFF

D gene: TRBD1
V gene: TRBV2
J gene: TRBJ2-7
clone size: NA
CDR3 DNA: TGTGCCAGCATGGGGACAGGAGGTCCCTACGAGCAGTACTTC
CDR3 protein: CASMGTGGPYEQYF

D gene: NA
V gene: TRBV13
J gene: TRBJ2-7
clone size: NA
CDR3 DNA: TGTGCCAGCAGCTCATCTCCGGGCGAGCAGTACTTC
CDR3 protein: CASSSSPGEQYF